This TCR beta chain was recorded in a study of blood T cell repertoires in COVID-19. Turning to the study itself: The origin of the acute and convalescent COVID-19 samples was the United States, Italy and Spain. T cells, B-cell-depleted T cells, or PBMCs supplied cDNA or gDNA.

Note on this clone: This specimen includes other DNA sequences encoding the same CDR3.

The CDR3 spans 14 residues. V gave up 3 bases and J gave up 0 bases, with 6 bases separating them. Germline CDR1 and CDR2: LNHDA and SQIVND (reference sequence). TCRdb keeps only in-frame clones here, not all; method: immunoSEQ multiplex PCR. The data show about 100,000 clones, with 85% to 90% seen just once and roughly 32% held by the top ten. This chain joins TRBV19 and TRBJ1-5; D unresolved. The sample consisted of peripheral blood. This TCR was recovered from a woman at least 80 years old with acute or convalescent COVID-19. The CDR3 here is CASSISSSNQPQHF. CDR3 nucleotides: TGTGCCAGTAGTATTTCTAGTAGCAATCAGCCCCAGCATTTT.